This T cell receptor beta chain was documented in a study of T cells expressing NK-cell markers. The CDR3 has 14 residues. CDR1 and CDR2 (germline): SEHNR, FQNEAQ (reference sequence). After re-calling the 5' RACE reads, TCRdb lists one entry per CDR3 protein, DNA absent. This repertoire includes roughly 110,000 distinct CDR3 sequences. Sequenced material: blood T cells: a sorted CD56 or NKG2C T cell subset, CD4+ or CD8+ T cells, or bulk PBMC T cells (not recorded which). The sequence derives from a woman between 18 and 70 years old in good health. The gene calls are TRBV7-9 and TRBJ1-5. CDR3 sequence reads: CAGSLVGINQPQHF.